This T cell receptor (beta chain) was sequenced during a study of regulatory T cells in long-lasting Graves disease. CDR1 DFQATT and CDR2 SNEGSKA come from the germline V gene (reference sequence). Trimming cost V 1 base and J 0 bases, with 10 bases left between them. CDR3 size: 14 residues. To make TCR beta libraries, researchers used iRepertoire HTBI primers and Arm-PCR of CDR3 regions. TCRdb re-derived calls from the multiplex PCR reads in MiXCR, one entry per CDR3 protein. The sample carries about 620,000 distinct CDR3 sequences, about 15% recorded once. The sample's time point: newly diagnosed GD, antithyroid drugs for less than 3 months. PBMC-derived RNA was used for the TCR library. These data were likewise used in another study, on T cells in Graves' hyperthyroidism and ophthalmopathy.

Sequencing was performed on peripheral blood mononuclear cells (PBMCs), taken at new diagnosis, from a patient treated with antithyroid drugs. The sequence was obtained from a woman aged 30 to 39 with Graves disease. The genes are TRBV20-1 and TRBJ2-7, with D maybe TRBD2 (5 bases). The CDR3 nucleotides are TGCAGTGCTAGAGGGCGGGTTGACTCCTACGAGCAGTACTTC. It encodes CSARGRVDSYEQYF.